These 24 T cell receptor beta chains originate from one sample sequenced in a study of graft-versus-host responses after intestinal transplantation (TCRdb year 2021). The protocol used for the library was the immunoSEQ multiplex PCR assay. Drawn from immuneACCESS, this table holds only the in-frame rearrangements with V and J called that TCRdb kept. Clones are partly lost; checked studies trace under half to an unresolved V gene and leave the rest unexplained. Within this sample are just under 8,000 clones, with roughly 97% of them counted one time only. The ten largest clones represent roughly 0.26% of the sample. The sample here was PBMCs, taken 23 days after intestinal transplant. The source is a human patient who received an intestinal transplant, so some T cells may come from the graft donor.

V gene TRBV6-5 combines with J gene TRBJ1-5; D not certain. Germline CDR1 MNHEY, CDR2 SVGAGI. This CDR3 is 13 amino acids long. Trimming shortened V by 8 bases and J by 0 bases, and 8 bases separated the two germline ends. The CDR3 loop reads CASGRYSNQPQHF. CDR3 in DNA: TGTGCCAGCGGACGATATAGCAATCAGCCCCAGCATTTT.

V is TRBV2 and J is TRBJ1-4, with D tentatively TRBD1 (6 bases). Trimming cost V 0 bases and J 5 bases, with 16 bases left between them. Germline CDR1 is SNHLY and CDR2 is FYNNEI. The CDR3 has 17 amino acids. The CDR3 here is CASSEAARTARNEKLFF. The CDR3 nucleotides read TGTGCCAGCAGTGAAGCGGCGCGGACAGCCCGCAATGAAAAACTGTTTTTT.

The DNA for the CDR3 is TGTGCCAGCAGTCTGACAACAAGGGGCTACGAGCAGTACTTC. Amino acids: CASSLTTRGYEQYF. The chain employs TRBV27 and TRBJ2-7; a weak D match, TRBD1 (5 bases). The germline gives CDR1 MNHEY, CDR2 SMNVEV (reference sequence). The length of the CDR3 is 14 residues. Trimming removed 5 bases from V and 3 bases from J, with 14 bases in between.

The chain is built from TRBV15 and TRBJ2-2, with D perhaps TRBD1 (6 bases). The CDR3 covers 15 residues. Germline V gene sequence: CDR1 LNHNV, CDR2 YYDKDF (reference sequence). V lost 0 bases and J 1 base, leaving 6 bases between the germline ends. The CDR3 DNA reads as TGTGCCACCAGCAGAGACAGGGGGAACACCGGGGAGCTGTTTTTT. Encoded protein: CATSRDRGNTGELFF. The complete variable domain, with remaining parts taken from reference TRBV15 and TRBJ2-2, reads DAMVIQNPRYQVTQFGKPVTLSCSQTLNHNVMYWYQQKSSQAPKLLFHYYDKDFNNEADTPDNFQSRRPNTSFCFLDIRSPGLGDTAMYLCATSRDRGNTGELFFGEGSRLTVL.

This clone was observed once. J is TRBJ2-2 and V is TRBV6-4; 8 bases are a match to TRBD2. CDR1 and CDR2 (germline): MRHNA, SNTAGT. This CDR3 has 15 residues. The junction had 14 bases not matched to a gene; V was cut back by 10 bases and J by 7 bases. The CDR3 nucleotides read TGTGCCATGAATAGCGGGATCCCCTGGGGCGGGGAGCTGTTTTTT. It specifies CAMNSGIPWGGELFF.

The genes are TRBV25-1 and TRBJ2-1, with 7 bases aligning to TRBD1. The CDR3 spans 14 residues. Germline CDR1 is MGHDK and CDR2 is SYGVNS. Unmatched junction bases numbered 2, after V lost 6 bases and J lost 0 bases. For the CDR3, the DNA is TGTGCCAGCAGCTGGGACAGCTCCTACAATGAGCAGTTCTTC. It translates to CASSWDSSYNEQFF.

The DNA for the CDR3 is TGTGCCAGCAGTTACAGCGGGAGTCCCTATGAGCAGTACTTC. Protein product: CASSYSGSPYEQYF. The V and J genes are TRBV6-5 and TRBJ2-5; TRBD2 matches at 8 bases. The germline gives CDR1 MNHEY, CDR2 SVGAGI. V was clipped by 2 bases and J by 11 bases; unmatched bases: 10. The CDR3 length is 14 residues.

V usage is TRBV19 and J usage is TRBJ2-7, with 8 bases identical to TRBD1. V shed 5 bases and J 5 bases; nucleotides not matched to a gene: 11. CDR1 is LNHDA and CDR2 is SQIVND in the germline V gene (reference sequence). This CDR3 is built from 15 residues. CDR3 bases: TGTGCCAGTAGTCCGGGACAGGAACCTTCTAACGAGCAGTACTTC. It codes for CASSPGQEPSNEQYF.

The chain has TRBV7-2 and TRBJ1-2; D gene ambiguous. Germline values: CDR1 SGHTA, CDR2 FQGNSA. V lost 4 bases to trimming and J lost 4 bases, with 10 bases between them. The CDR3 runs to 13 residues. The CDR3 here is CASSSGLGYGYTF. The CDR3 coding sequence is TGTGCCAGCAGCTCCGGTCTGGGCTATGGCTACACCTTC. The full variable domain, with the rest looked up from reference TRBV7-2 and TRBJ1-2, is GAGVSQSPSNKVTEKGKDVELRCDPISGHTALYWYRQSLGQGLEFLIYFQGNSAPDKSGLPSDRFSAERTGGSVSTLTIQRTQQEDSAVYLCASSSGLGYGYTFGSGTRLTVV.

The chain uses TRBV6-5 and TRBJ2-7; possibly TRBD2 for D (5 bases). From germline, CDR1 is MNHEY and CDR2 SVGAGI. Trimming cost V 0 bases and J 0 bases, with 12 bases left between them. CDR3 length: 16 residues. The DNA of the CDR3 is TGTGCCAGCAGTTACTCGAGGGCCCTTTTCTCCTACGAGCAGTACTTC. Protein product: CASSYSRALFSYEQYF.

This chain uses TRBV19 with TRBJ2-5; unclear D gene. Germline CDR1 reads LNHDA; CDR2 reads SQIVND (reference sequence). Trimming shortened V by 3 bases and J by 7 bases, and 12 bases separated the two germline ends. The CDR3 consists of 13 residues. The CDR3, as DNA: TGTGCCAGTAGTATCGGTTCCAAGGGGACCCAGTACTTC. It translates to CASSIGSKGTQYF.

Only one count was recorded for this clone. The rearrangement uses TRBV11-2 and TRBJ2-5; weak D call: TRBD2 (6 bases). The J call is in doubt because the DNA end fits TRBJ2-7 better. This CDR3 has 14 amino acids. Germline V lookup: CDR1 SGHAT, CDR2 FQNNGV. This chain's CDR3 is CASSYGGEVYEQYF. The DNA of the CDR3 is TGTGCCAGCAGCTACGGGGGAGAGGTATACGAGCAGTACTTC.

This chain uses TRBV7-8 with TRBJ2-1; the D gene is possibly TRBD1 (7 bases). This CDR3 spans 20 amino acids. Trimming removed 4 bases at V and 0 bases at J, with 25 bases between. The germline gives CDR1 SGHVS, CDR2 FQNEAQ. CDR3 region: CASSSRQGGNGHISYNEQFF. In nucleotides, the CDR3 is TGTGCCAGCAGCTCCCGACAGGGAGGAAACGGCCACATCTCCTACAATGAGCAGTTCTTC.

This clone appeared once. CDR3 region: CASRGATSFQETQYF. The CDR3 nucleotides are TGTGCCAGCCGTGGGGCCACTAGCTTTCAAGAGACCCAGTACTTC. This rearrangement joins TRBV6-1 to TRBJ2-5; tentatively, D is TRBD2 (6 bases). The V gene lost 8 bases and the J gene lost 2 bases, with 18 bases spanning the gap. Germline V gives CDR1 MNHNS, CDR2 SASEGT. This CDR3 has 15 amino acids.

This clone was counted a single time. This sequence joins TRBV5-4 and TRBJ2-1, with TRBD2 identical over 16 bases. Trimming at V came to 4 bases and at J to 8 bases, leaving 9 bases not matched to a gene. The CDR3 loop spans 17 amino acids. The germline V gene has CDR1 SGHNT and CDR2 YYREEE (reference sequence). This CDR3 is CASSQEEGTSGRDEQFF. CDR3 DNA sequence: TGTGCCAGCAGCCAAGAGGAGGGGACTAGCGGGAGGGATGAGCAGTTCTTC.

The table lists this clone with a count of one. The V and J genes are TRBV6-5 and TRBJ1-2; maybe TRBD1 (6 bases). The germline CDR1 and CDR2 sequences are MNHEY and SVGAGI. V lost 2 bases and J lost 1, with 8 bases in between. The CDR3 length is 14 residues. CDR3 protein: CASSYGTLNYGYTF. The CDR3 DNA follows: TGTGCCAGCAGTTACGGGACACTTAACTATGGCTACACCTTC.

This clone is a singleton in its sample. This chain uses TRBV5-4 with TRBJ2-5; 11 nucleotides line up with TRBD2. Germline CDR1 is SGHNT and CDR2 is YYREEE (reference sequence). The CDR3 sequence is 15 residues long. V lost 5 bases, J lost 2 bases, and 5 bases stayed unmatched. The CDR3 DNA reads TGTGCCAGCAGTTACCGACTAGCGGGGCAAGAGACCCAGTACTTC. Encoded protein: CASSYRLAGQETQYF.

The V call is TRBV5-1, the J call TRBJ2-1; 10 bases match TRBD2. V lost 6 bases to trimming and J lost 15 bases; unmatched junction nucleotides: 15. Per germline, CDR1 SGHRS and CDR2 YFSETQ. The CDR3 loop spans 14 amino acids. CDR3 sequence reads: CASTPMRAGGAAFF. CDR3 DNA: TGCGCCAGCACGCCAATGAGAGCGGGAGGGGCCGCGTTCTTC. The full variable domain, rest sourced from reference TRBV5-1 and TRBJ2-1, is KAGVTQTPRYLIKTRGQQVTLSCSPISGHRSVSWYQQTPGQGLQFLFEYFSETQRNKGNFPGRFSGRQFSNSRSEMNVSTLELGDSALYLCASTPMRAGGAAFFGPGTRLTVL.

The CDR3 here is CASSPSLSLNYEQYF. Here the CDR3 DNA reads TGTGCCAGCAGCCCCAGTCTTAGTCTCAACTACGAGCAGTACTTC. The V gene is TRBV13, the J gene TRBJ2-7; D remains ambiguous. V dropped 5 bases and J dropped 3 bases, with 17 bases sitting between them. Looked up from germline, CDR1 is PRHDT and CDR2 is FYEKMQ (reference sequence). This CDR3 region has 15 residues. The variable domain in full, with the rest retrieved from reference TRBV13 and TRBJ2-7, is AAGVIQSPRHLIKEKRETATLKCYPIPRHDTVYWYQQGPGQDPQFLISFYEKMQSDKGSIPDRFSAQQFSDYHSELNMSSLELGDSALYFCASSPSLSLNYEQYFGPGTRLTVT.

The rearrangement links TRBV27 to TRBJ2-3; D uncertain. CDR1 and CDR2 from the germline V gene are MNHEY and SMNVEV (reference sequence). The CDR3 totals 13 residues. Trimming stripped 3 bases from V and 2 bases from J, with 6 bases between. The CDR3 DNA reads TGTGCCAGCAGTTTTACTAACACAGATACGCAGTATTTT. Its protein is CASSFTNTDTQYF.

The chain couples TRBV4-1 to TRBJ2-4, with 8 bases aligning to TRBD2. The CDR3 length is 19 residues. The germline V gene has CDR1 MGHRA and CDR2 YSYEKL. V lost 0 bases, J lost 6 bases, and 16 bases stayed unmatched. The CDR3 DNA sequence: TGCGCCAGCAGCCAAGATCCGTCAGGTGTTGCGGGAGGATTAAACATTCAGTACTTC. It translates to CASSQDPSGVAGGLNIQYF.

This chain uses TRBV30 with TRBJ2-7; D not resolved. This CDR3 contains 11 residues. Germline V gene sequence: CDR1 GTSNPN, CDR2 SVGIG (reference sequence). Trimming removed 5 bases at V and 2 bases at J, with 7 bases between. In DNA, the CDR3 is TGTGCCTGGGCTGGGGCCTACGAGCAGTACTTC. This sequence encodes CAWAGAYEQYF.

The J gene is TRBJ2-7, the V gene TRBV11-3, with D unresolved. The V gene lost 2 bases and the J gene lost 1 base, with 12 bases spanning the gap. CDR1 SGHNT and CDR2 YENEEA come from the germline V gene. The CDR3 consists of 15 residues. The DNA for the CDR3 is TGTGCCAGCAGCTTAAGTGCGGCGGTTTCCTACGAGCAGTACTTC. Translated: CASSLSAAVSYEQYF. The full variable domain, completed using reference TRBV11-3 and TRBJ2-7, is EAGVVQSPRYKIIEKKQPVAFWCNPISGHNTLYWYLQNLGQGPELLIRYENEEAVDDSQLPKDRFSAERLKGVDSTLKIQPAELGDSAVYLCASSLSAAVSYEQYFGPGTRLTVT.

This sequence joins TRBV27 and TRBJ1-3, with D perhaps matching TRBD1 (6 bases). V shed 4 bases and J shed 0 bases, with 13 bases lying between them. Per germline, CDR1 MNHEY and CDR2 SMNVEV (reference sequence). The CDR3 loop spans 16 amino acids. Written as DNA, the CDR3 is TGTGCCAGCAGTTCAAAGGGGGGAGGCTCTGGAAACACCATATATTTT. Translating gives CASSSKGGGSGNTIYF.